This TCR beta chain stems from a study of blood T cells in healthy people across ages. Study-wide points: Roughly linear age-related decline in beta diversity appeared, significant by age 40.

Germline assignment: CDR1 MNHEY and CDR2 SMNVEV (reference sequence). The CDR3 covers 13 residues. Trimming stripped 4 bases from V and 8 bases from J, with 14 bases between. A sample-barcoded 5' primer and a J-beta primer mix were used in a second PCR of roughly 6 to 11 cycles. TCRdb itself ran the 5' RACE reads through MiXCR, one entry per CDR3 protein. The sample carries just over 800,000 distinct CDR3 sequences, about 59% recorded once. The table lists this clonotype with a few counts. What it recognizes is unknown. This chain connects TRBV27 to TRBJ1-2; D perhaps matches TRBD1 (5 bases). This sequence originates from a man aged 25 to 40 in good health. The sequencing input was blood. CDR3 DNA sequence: TGTGCCAGCAGTTCGGGACGCCTGGGGGGCTACACCTTC. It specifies CASSSGRLGGYTF.